A selection of T cell receptor beta chains follows, all from one sample in a study of vaccination effects on CD4 cells after COVID-19. Their antigens remain unidentified. Clones were read by immunoSEQ multiplex PCR, and TCRdb kept only the in-frame ones, dropping some. The top ten hold approximately 19% of the sample, which has 20,000 to 25,000 clones, roughly 75% seen once. The material sequenced was CD4+ T cells from PBMCs cultured with HCoV-NL63 spike peptides, taken before COVID-19 vaccination. These receptors all come from a human donor who received a COVID-19 vaccine. Both conserved end residues are part of each CDR3. The order of the fields is clone size, D gene, V gene, J gene, CDR3 DNA, CDR3 protein. The D gene is left open where the match is weak. Clone size is given for some rows only: seen once, a few or many times, or a class if the clone is expanded.

abundance: NA
d_gene: TRBD1
v_gene: TRBV10-3
j_gene: TRBJ1-4
CDR3nt: TGTGCCTCGGGACAGGATGAAAAACTGTTTTTT
CDR3aa: CASGQDEKLFF

abundance: NA
d_gene: NA
v_gene: TRBV28
j_gene: TRBJ2-2
CDR3nt: TGTGCCAGCCTAGAAAAGAACACCGGGGAGCTGTTTTTT
CDR3aa: CASLEKNTGELFF

abundance: once
d_gene: TRBD2
v_gene: TRBV27
j_gene: TRBJ2-1
CDR3nt: TGTGCCAGCAGTTTAAGAGCGGGAGCGCACAATGAGCAGTTCTTC
CDR3aa: CASSLRAGAHNEQFF

abundance: NA
d_gene: TRBD1
v_gene: TRBV30
j_gene: TRBJ1-2
CDR3nt: TGTGCCTGGAGGGGAGCTACGGGGACAGGGGGTGGCTATGGCTACACCTTC
CDR3aa: CAWRGATGTGGGYGYTF

abundance: NA
d_gene: NA
v_gene: TRBV18
j_gene: TRBJ2-5
CDR3nt: TGTGCCAGCTCACCAGGCCAGGAGACCCAGTACTTC
CDR3aa: CASSPGQETQYF

abundance: medium-sized
d_gene: TRBD2
v_gene: TRBV27
j_gene: TRBJ2-2
CDR3nt: TGTGCCAGCCATAGCCCTAGCGGCACCGGGGAGCTGTTTTTT
CDR3aa: CASHSPSGTGELFF

abundance: NA
d_gene: NA
v_gene: TRBV4-2
j_gene: TRBJ1-3
CDR3nt: TGTGCCAGCAGCCCCCAGGTGTTTGGAAACACCATATATTTT
CDR3aa: CASSPQVFGNTIYF

abundance: few
d_gene: NA
v_gene: TRBV6-2/TRBV6-3
j_gene: TRBJ2-7
CDR3nt: TGTGCCAGCAGCAGAACCCCATACGAGCAGTACTTC
CDR3aa: CASSRTPYEQYF

abundance: few
d_gene: NA
v_gene: TRBV7-8
j_gene: TRBJ1-5
CDR3nt: TGTGCCAGCAGCTTAGATTCCGGATATCCCAATCAGCCCCAGCATTTT
CDR3aa: CASSLDSGYPNQPQHF

abundance: NA
d_gene: NA
v_gene: TRBV14
j_gene: TRBJ1-6
CDR3nt: TGTGCCAGTGCAGGGAGCTCCTATAATTCACCCCTCCACTTT
CDR3aa: CASAGSSYNSPLHF

abundance: NA
d_gene: NA
v_gene: TRBV3-1/TRBV3-2
j_gene: TRBJ1-3
CDR3nt: TGTGCCAGCGGGGAAGGAAACACCATATATTTT
CDR3aa: CASGEGNTIYF